The TCR beta chain under discussion was sequenced for a study of blood T cell repertoires in COVID-19. Study summary: Acute and convalescent COVID-19 specimens originated in the United States, Italy and Spain.

The CDR3 is 15 amino acids. V was trimmed by 5 bases and J by 7 bases, leaving 20 bases between them. Germline CDR1 and CDR2: MDHEN and SYDVKM. The method was immunoSEQ multiplex PCR; TCRdb's version includes in-frame clones alone and lacks a portion of them. Here the sample spans about 200,000 clones, roughly 90% being singletons. The V gene is TRBV28, the J gene TRBJ2-5, with a possible D match to TRBD1 (6 bases). The sample was PBMCs or T cells enriched from blood (not recorded which). The sequence derives from a woman younger than 35 who had recovered from COVID-19. Here the CDR3 DNA reads TGTGCCAGCAGTATTCGACAGGAAGCTGGGATGACCCAGTACTTC. This translates into CASSIRQEAGMTQYF.